Shown below are 12 T cell receptor beta chains from a single sample sequenced in a study of shared clonotypes between healthy human individuals. Generated by immunoSEQ multiplex PCR, the TCRdb table keeps only in-frame clones and is missing some. The sample shows a few hundred thousand clones, 60% to 80% of them seen only once. Sequencing was performed on PBMCs. Receptors were obtained from a woman in her thirties or forties in good health. Some clones in this sample may be carry-over from other donors' samples.

The J gene is TRBJ2-2, the V gene TRBV11-3; the match to TRBD2 covers 10 bases. J gave up 1 base and V 4 bases, and 9 bases lay outside the gene matches. CDR1 is SGHNT, CDR2 YENEEA, per germline. This CDR3 has 18 residues. The CDR3 DNA sequence: TGTGCCAGCAGCTGGGGGGCTAGCGGGAGTCGGAACACCGGGGAGCTGTTTTTT. Translated, it gives CASSWGASGSRNTGELFF.

In its sample, this clone was seen once. The chain carries TRBV29-1 and TRBJ2-2, with 12 nucleotides matching TRBD1. Germline values: CDR1 SQVTM, CDR2 ANQGSEA. Losses at the gene ends were 6 bases for V and 2 bases for J; bases not matched to a gene: 10. CDR3 length equals 17 residues. The CDR3 bases are TGCAGCGTGCGTCCCGGGACAGGGGGCTATAACACCGGGGAGCTGTTTTTT. This codes for CSVRPGTGGYNTGELFF.

The chain joins TRBV5-4 to TRBJ2-3, with TRBD1 identical over 7 bases. Trimming took 2 bases from V and 6 from J; bases not matched to a gene: 6. Per the germline V gene, CDR1 is SGHNT and CDR2 is YYREEE (reference sequence). The CDR3 extends over 14 amino acids. CDR3 sequence: CASSLERGQDTQYF. The CDR3 DNA follows: TGTGCCAGCAGCTTAGAAAGGGGGCAGGATACGCAGTATTTT.

V and J are TRBV7-9 and TRBJ2-5, with TRBD2 identical over 7 bases. J lost 4 bases, V lost 5 bases, and 10 bases had no gene match. Germline-derived CDR1 and CDR2 are SEHNR and FQNEAQ (reference sequence). The CDR3 consists of 15 residues. The CDR3 DNA reads as TGTGCCAGCAGCCCCCCCCGGGCTAGCGGAGAGACCCAGTACTTC. Amino acids: CASSPPRASGETQYF.

This chain connects TRBV4-2 to TRBJ2-5; D uncertain. Trimming took off 0 bases at V and 9 bases at J, with 8 bases between the two ends. The CDR3 is 12 residues long. Germline V gene lookup returns CDR1 LGHNA and CDR2 YNFKEQ. The CDR3 DNA is TGTGCCAGCAGCCAAGAAGGGATGGCCCAGTACTTC. Protein: CASSQEGMAQYF.

This chain connects TRBV27 to TRBJ1-1; no reliable D call. V was trimmed by 7 bases and J by 2 bases, leaving 17 bases between them. The CDR3 is 15 amino acids. CDR1 is MNHEY and CDR2 is SMNVEV in the germline V gene (reference sequence). The CDR3 DNA reads as TGTGCCAGCACCCTTAATGGTGGGAGAAACACTGAAGCTTTCTTT. It translates to CASTLNGGRNTEAFF.

There are a few counts of this clone. V usage is TRBV28 and J usage is TRBJ1-1; D not resolved. This CDR3 region has 13 residues. CDR1 is MDHEN, CDR2 SYDVKM, per germline. The V and J ends lost 3 bases and 3 bases respectively, with 8 bases between them. The DNA for the CDR3 is TGTGCCAGCAGTTTGCTGGGTTACACTGAAGCTTTCTTT. Translated: CASSLLGYTEAFF.

The count of this clone is one. The CDR3 coding sequence is TGCGCCAGCAGCTTGGAATCGGCGAGGGGTGGAAACACCATATATTTT. Its translation is CASSLESARGGNTIYF. V is TRBV5-1 and J is TRBJ1-3, with a tentative D call TRBD1 (5 bases). This CDR3 comprises 16 residues. CDR1 is SGHRS and CDR2 is YFSETQ in the germline V gene. The V end was cut by 0 bases, the J end by 3 bases, with 13 bases between.

A single count supports this clone. The genes are TRBV4-3 and TRBJ2-7; 11 bases are a match to TRBD2. The length of the CDR3 is 16 residues. Germline assignment: CDR1 LGHNA and CDR2 YSLEER. V dropped 1 base and J dropped 4; count of bases not matched to a gene: 6. This CDR3 is CASSQATSGIWYEQYF. The CDR3 DNA sequence: TGCGCCAGCAGCCAAGCGACTAGCGGGATATGGTACGAGCAGTACTTC.

The table lists this clone with many counts. The chain recombines TRBV28 with TRBJ2-7; D is possibly TRBD2 (5 bases). The germline V gene encodes CDR1 MDHEN and CDR2 SYDVKM. The length of the CDR3 is 13 residues. V lost 2 bases, J lost 7 bases, and 12 bases lay in between. Written as DNA, the CDR3 is TGTGCCAGCAGTTTAATGACTACTGGTGAGCAGTACTTC. This encodes CASSLMTTGEQYF.

The V and J genes are TRBV5-6 and TRBJ1-2, with D unresolved. Trimming left V 0 bases short and J 9 bases short, with 9 bases between. The CDR3 spans 12 residues. Per the germline V gene, CDR1 is SGHDT and CDR2 is YYEEEE. The CDR3 region is CASSLGVSSYTF. In nucleotides, the CDR3 is TGTGCCAGCAGCTTGGGTGTCTCAAGCTACACCTTC.

J is TRBJ2-2 and V is TRBV2; no definite D call. Trimming pared 7 bases from V and 7 bases from J, leaving 7 bases between. Germline-derived CDR1 and CDR2 are SNHLY and FYNNEI. The CDR3 sequence is 11 residues long. The CDR3: CASNAFGELFF. The DNA for the CDR3 is TGTGCCAGCAATGCCTTCGGGGAGCTGTTTTTT.